This T cell receptor (beta chain) appears in the sequencing data of a study of blood T cell repertoires in COVID-19. Study-wide background: Samples came from the United States, Italy and Spain, spanning acute and convalescent COVID-19.

Per the germline V gene, CDR1 is MGHDK and CDR2 is SYGVNS. The ends were cut back, 1 base at V and 0 bases at J, with 13 bases in the middle. This CDR3 is built from 17 residues. Under the authors' procedure: Amplification with reference gene primers provided the estimates of nucleated cell counts. Clones were sequenced by immunoSEQ multiplex PCR, and TCRdb holds only the in-frame ones, with some missing. V and J calls and clone size are as listed in that table; D and trimming were resolved from the DNA. Of about 77,000 clones detected, about 92% appear once; the ten largest clones hold about 16%. The receptor comes from an elderly woman with active or convalescent COVID-19. Material for sequencing was peripheral blood. The chain employs TRBV25-1 and TRBJ1-3; TRBD1 is a possible D gene (5 bases). CDR3 DNA sequence: TGTGCCAGCAGTGAATGGGGGGGTGTAACCTCTGGAAACACCATATATTTT. Its protein product is CASSEWGGVTSGNTIYF.